These 17 T cell receptor beta chains were all obtained from the same sample, sequenced in a study of a mutant IDH1 vaccine in newly diagnosed glioma. These receptors' antigens are unknown. The sample's time point: week 5, during vaccination. A 20-mer mutant IDH1 peptide at 300 ug was injected subcutaneously with topical imiquimod. The method was immunoSEQ multiplex PCR; TCRdb's version includes in-frame clones alone and lacks a portion of them. The table lists more than 35,000 clones, roughly 88% of them singletons. Source: PBMCs, taken from a glioma patient whose treatment included an IDH1 peptide vaccine. The origin of the receptors is a man in his forties with glioma.

The V call is TRBV29-1, the J call TRBJ1-2; 7 nucleotides match TRBD1. With V trimmed by 6 bases and J by 3 bases, 10 bases remained unmatched. CDR1 and CDR2 from the germline V gene are SQVTM and ANQGSEA. This CDR3 region has 14 residues. This CDR3 reads CSVPPTGLHYGYTF. The CDR3 region has the DNA TGCAGCGTACCGCCGACAGGGCTACACTATGGCTACACCTTC.

J is TRBJ2-2 and V is TRBV5-1; 8 nucleotides line up with TRBD1. V gave up 4 bases and J gave up 0 bases; unmatched junction bases: 5. Germline CDR1 is SGHRS and CDR2 is YFSETQ. CDR3 length: 16 residues. The CDR3 nucleotides are TGCGCCAGCAGCCCCACAGGGGGAGCGAACACCGGGGAGCTGTTTTTT. This codes for CASSPTGGANTGELFF. The whole variable domain, remainder taken from reference TRBV5-1 and TRBJ2-2, is KAGVTQTPRYLIKTRGQQVTLSCSPISGHRSVSWYQQTPGQGLQFLFEYFSETQRNKGNFPGRFSGRQFSNSRSEMNVSTLELGDSALYLCASSPTGGANTGELFFGEGSRLTVL.

This rearrangement joins TRBV7-2 to TRBJ2-7; D remains ambiguous. This CDR3 spans 14 amino acids. CDR1 SGHTA and CDR2 FQGNSA come from the germline V gene. Trimming pared 3 bases from V and 0 bases from J, leaving 9 bases between. CDR3 DNA sequence: TGTGCCAGCAGCTTTGACTTTAGCTCCTACGAGCAGTACTTC. Protein: CASSFDFSSYEQYF.

The V call is TRBV4-3, the J call TRBJ2-1; D may be TRBD2 (5 bases). The germline gives CDR1 LGHNA, CDR2 YSLEER. The CDR3 is 13 amino acids. Between the trimmed V and J ends, which lost 3 bases and 9 bases, there was a span of 12 bases. The DNA for the CDR3 is TGCGCCAGCAGCCACAAAGGAGGAAGTGAGCAGTTCTTC. Protein: CASSHKGGSEQFF.

The rearrangement links TRBV15 to TRBJ2-7; 13 nucleotides align to TRBD2. This CDR3 region has 14 residues. The J segment lost 7 bases and the V segment lost 6 bases, leaving 6 bases of the junction unmatched. The V gene's germline CDR1 is LNHNV and CDR2 YYDKDF (reference sequence). CDR3 region: CATRPGTSGTEQYF. The CDR3 region has the DNA TGTGCCACCAGACCCGGGACTAGCGGGACTGAGCAGTACTTC.

V usage is TRBV4-3 and J usage is TRBJ2-7; D assignment may be TRBD1 or TRBD2 (5 bases each). The ends were cut back, 1 base at V and 6 bases at J, with 16 bases in the middle. This CDR3 is 15 amino acids long. Germline CDR1 is LGHNA and CDR2 is YSLEER. CDR3 coding DNA: TGCGCCAGCAGCCAAGTCCTCGGGGCCCCGGGCGAGCAGTACTTC. Encoded protein: CASSQVLGAPGEQYF.

V gene TRBV6-5 combines with J gene TRBJ2-5, with 7 bases identical to TRBD1. V lost 4 bases, J lost 5 bases, and 7 bases stayed unmatched. CDR1 and CDR2 from the germline V gene are MNHEY and SVGAGI. The CDR3 has 14 amino acids. The CDR3 DNA follows: TGTGCCAGCAGTTTCAAGACAGGGTGGGAGACCCAGTACTTC. Residues: CASSFKTGWETQYF.

The V call is TRBV7-9, the J call TRBJ2-7, with TRBD1 identical over 9 bases. The CDR3 loop spans 14 amino acids. CDR1 SEHNR and CDR2 FQNEAQ come from the germline V gene (reference sequence). J was trimmed by 6 bases and V by 5 bases; bases with no gene match: 8. Here the CDR3 reads CASSDTGTGFEQYF. Written as DNA, the CDR3 is TGTGCCAGCAGCGATACCGGGACAGGGTTCGAGCAGTACTTC.

The chain has TRBV28 and TRBJ1-1, with D perhaps matching TRBD1 (6 bases). The CDR3 has 14 residues. CDR1 and CDR2 (germline): MDHEN, SYDVKM. Trimming stripped 7 bases from V and 6 bases from J, with 18 bases between. The CDR3 loop is CASINRDPGAEAFF. The CDR3 region has the DNA TGTGCCAGCATCAACCGGGACCCAGGGGCTGAAGCTTTCTTT.

The chain links TRBV28 to TRBJ2-7; D is undetermined. Germline V gives CDR1 MDHEN, CDR2 SYDVKM. The CDR3 consists of 15 residues. Trimming took 7 bases from V and 1 from J, leaving 17 bases between them. This CDR3 is CASTFGGSPSYEQYF. DNA of the CDR3: TGTGCCAGCACCTTCGGTGGCAGCCCTTCCTACGAGCAGTACTTC.

The chain recombines TRBV6-5 with TRBJ2-3; D is unclear. The CDR3 loop spans 13 amino acids. V lost 3 bases and J lost 2, with 6 bases in between. The germline V gene encodes CDR1 MNHEY and CDR2 SVGAGI. This chain's CDR3 is CASSYVITDTQYF. The CDR3 DNA is TGTGCCAGCAGTTATGTGATCACAGATACGCAGTATTTT.

The V gene is TRBV5-1, the J gene TRBJ2-7, with D perhaps TRBD1 (6 bases). CDR1 SGHRS and CDR2 YFSETQ come from the germline V gene. The V end was cut by 0 bases, the J end by 2 bases, with 15 bases between. This CDR3 is built from 16 residues. DNA of the CDR3: TGCGCCAGCAGCTTGGTTCTTGGGGGCGTCCCCTACGAGCAGTACTTC. It codes for CASSLVLGGVPYEQYF. Together with reference TRBV5-1 and TRBJ2-7, the CDR3 gives the full variable domain: KAGVTQTPRYLIKTRGQQVTLSCSPISGHRSVSWYQQTPGQGLQFLFEYFSETQRNKGNFPGRFSGRQFSNSRSEMNVSTLELGDSALYLCASSLVLGGVPYEQYFGPGTRLTVT.

The rearrangement joins TRBV27 to TRBJ2-1; TRBD2 matches at 15 bases. The J segment lost 9 bases and the V segment lost 7 bases, leaving 7 bases of the junction unmatched. This CDR3 contains 15 residues. CDR1 and CDR2 (germline): MNHEY, SMNVEV (reference sequence). The CDR3 region is CASNPWTSGRGEQFF. CDR3 DNA: TGTGCCAGCAACCCTTGGACTAGCGGGAGGGGTGAGCAGTTCTTC.

This clone was detected only once. This chain joins TRBV2 and TRBJ2-3; TRBD1 aligns across 8 bases. The CDR3 covers 15 residues. The germline V gene has CDR1 SNHLY and CDR2 FYNNEI. The junction had 9 bases not matched to a gene; V was cut back by 6 bases and J by 4 bases. For the CDR3, the DNA is TGTGCCAGCAGGAGGGAACAGGGGGTAGCAGATACGCAGTATTTT. Its protein is CASRREQGVADTQYF.

The rearrangement uses TRBV5-4 and TRBJ2-3; D is perhaps TRBD1 (6 bases). The V and J ends lost 6 bases and 2 bases respectively, with 10 bases between them. The CDR3 loop spans 13 amino acids. CDR1 and CDR2 (germline): SGHNT, YYREEE (reference sequence). CDR3: CASNTGHTDTQYF. The CDR3 DNA is TGTGCCAGCAACACAGGGCACACAGATACGCAGTATTTT.

The V and J genes are TRBV5-1 and TRBJ2-5; possibly TRBD1 or TRBD2 for D (5 bases each). Per germline, CDR1 SGHRS and CDR2 YFSETQ. V was shortened by 0 bases and J by 5 bases, with 14 bases between the two germline ends. The CDR3 runs to 15 residues. The CDR3 loop is CASSLEAGGGETQYF. The CDR3 DNA reads TGCGCCAGCAGCTTGGAGGCTGGGGGTGGGGAGACCCAGTACTTC.

This chain links TRBV27 with TRBJ2-1; D call uncertain. Per the germline V gene, CDR1 is MNHEY and CDR2 is SMNVEV (reference sequence). The length of the CDR3 is 13 residues. V lost 5 bases to trimming and J lost 8 bases, with 13 bases between them. The CDR3 is CASSSRAQHEQFF. Written as DNA, the CDR3 is TGTGCCAGCAGTAGCCGGGCCCAGCATGAGCAGTTCTTC.